This TCR beta chain is drawn from a study of T-cell memory formation after mild COVID-19. Between the trimmed V and J ends, which lost 0 bases and 3 bases, there was a span of 9 bases. The CDR3 loop spans 15 amino acids. Germline values: CDR1 LNHNV, CDR2 YYDKDF (reference sequence). This clonotype appeared a few times. Using its own MiXCR run on the 5' RACE reads, TCRdb lists one record per CDR3 protein. The sample has about 110,000 distinct CDR3 sequences; around a fifth are singletons. The V call is TRBV15, the J call TRBJ2-1; D is tentatively TRBD1 or TRBD2 (5 bases each). Material: PBMCs or a T cell subset sorted from them (not recorded which). The source is a man aged 18 to 29 who had mild COVID-19 (a few samples of this study predate the infection). Cell type and time point are not known. The CDR3 is CATSRDREIYNEQFF. The CDR3 DNA sequence: TGTGCCACCAGCAGAGACAGGGAGATCTACAATGAGCAGTTCTTC. Supplemented by reference TRBV15 and TRBJ2-1, the full variable domain reads DAMVIQNPRYQVTQFGKPVTLSCSQTLNHNVMYWYQQKSSQAPKLLFHYYDKDFNNEADTPDNFQSRRPNTSFCFLDIRSPGLGDTAMYLCATSRDREIYNEQFFGPGTRLTVL.